Reported below is one T cell receptor beta chain. This specimen comes from a study of T cell responses to AZD1222 COVID-19 vaccine. Germline V gives CDR1 SGHKS, CDR2 YYEKEE (reference sequence). This CDR3 region has 15 residues. Trimming pared 4 bases from V and 7 bases from J, leaving 15 bases between. Using immunoSEQ multiplex PCR, the repertoire was profiled, and TCRdb retains in-frame clones only, with some absent. The profile covers under 100,000 clones, with 70% to 90% appearing a single time and approximately 2.8% taken by the ten largest. The source of this sequence is an adult in good health. Sequenced material: peripheral blood, taken on day 0 of AZD1222 vaccination. The chain joins TRBV5-5 to TRBJ1-6, with D possibly TRBD1 on 6 matching bases. The CDR3 sequence: CASSHVSGDNSPLHF. The CDR3 DNA is TGTGCCAGCAGCCACGTATCAGGGGACAATTCACCCCTCCACTTT.